Sequencing of this T cell receptor (beta chain) was carried out in a study of T cells in Graves' hyperthyroidism and ophthalmopathy. This clonotype appeared many times. Researchers amplified the TCR beta CDR3 regions from RNA transcripts. RT-PCR in the first round (using the HTBI primer set) targeted the TCR CDR3. TCRdb passed the multiplex PCR reads through MiXCR, listing each CDR3 protein once. Of about 620,000 distinct CDR3 sequences in the sample, 15% to 20% were seen once. Germline-derived CDR1 and CDR2 are SGHTA and FQGNSA. With 3 bases removed from V and 3 bases from J, the gap between germline ends came to 12 bases. CDR3 length: 14 residues.

This clonotype was obtained from a young woman with Graves' hyperthyroidism. J is TRBJ2-7 and V is TRBV7-2; D call uncertain. Sequenced input: blood. The CDR3 DNA follows: TGTGCCAGCAGCTTCCAGAGAGGAAGCTACGAGCAGTACTTC. This gives the protein CASSFQRGSYEQYF.